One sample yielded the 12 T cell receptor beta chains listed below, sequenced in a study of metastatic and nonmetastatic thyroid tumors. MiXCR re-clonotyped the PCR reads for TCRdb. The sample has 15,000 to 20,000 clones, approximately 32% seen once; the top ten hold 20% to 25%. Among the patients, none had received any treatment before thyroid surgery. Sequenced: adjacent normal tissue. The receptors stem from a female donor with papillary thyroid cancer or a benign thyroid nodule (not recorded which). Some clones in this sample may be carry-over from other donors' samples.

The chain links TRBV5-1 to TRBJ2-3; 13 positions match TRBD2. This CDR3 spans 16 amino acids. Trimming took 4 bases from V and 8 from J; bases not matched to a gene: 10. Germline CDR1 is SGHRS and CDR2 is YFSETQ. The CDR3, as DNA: TGCGCCAGCAGCACCTGGACTAGCGGGGGAGCCGGTACGCAGTATTTT. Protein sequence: CASSTWTSGGAGTQYF.

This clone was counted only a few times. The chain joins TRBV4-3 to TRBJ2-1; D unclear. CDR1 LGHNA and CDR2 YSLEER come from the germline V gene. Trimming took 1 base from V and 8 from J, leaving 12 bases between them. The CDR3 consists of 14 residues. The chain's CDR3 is CASSQGRQSYEQFF. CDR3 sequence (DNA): TGCGCCAGCAGCCAAGGGCGGCAGTCATATGAGCAGTTCTTC.

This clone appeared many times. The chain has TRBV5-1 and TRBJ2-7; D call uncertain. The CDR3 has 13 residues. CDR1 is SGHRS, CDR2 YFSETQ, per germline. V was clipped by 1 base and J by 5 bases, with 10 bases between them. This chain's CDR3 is CASSLSARDEQYF. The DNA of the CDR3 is TGCGCCAGCAGCTTGTCAGCCCGAGACGAGCAGTACTTC.

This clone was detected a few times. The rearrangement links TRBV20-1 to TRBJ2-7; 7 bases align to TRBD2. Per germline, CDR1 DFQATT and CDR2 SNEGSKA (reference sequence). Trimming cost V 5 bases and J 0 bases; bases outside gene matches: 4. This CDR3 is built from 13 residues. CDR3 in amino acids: CSALRDYSYEQYF. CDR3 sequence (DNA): TGCAGTGCTCTCCGGGACTACTCCTACGAGCAGTACTTC.

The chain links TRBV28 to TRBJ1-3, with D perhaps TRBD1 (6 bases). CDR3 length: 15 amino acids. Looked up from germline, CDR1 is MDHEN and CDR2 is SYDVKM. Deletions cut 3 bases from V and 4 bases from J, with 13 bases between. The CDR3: CASSLDGGTGNTIYF. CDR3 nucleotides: TGTGCCAGCAGTTTGGACGGGGGCACAGGAAACACCATATATTTT.

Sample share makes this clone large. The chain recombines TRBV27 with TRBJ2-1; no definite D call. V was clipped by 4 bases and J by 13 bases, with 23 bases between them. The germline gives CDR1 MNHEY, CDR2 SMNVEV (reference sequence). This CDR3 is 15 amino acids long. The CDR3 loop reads CASSSLPFQAATQFF. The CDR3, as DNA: TGTGCCAGCAGTTCTCTACCTTTCCAGGCTGCGACACAGTTCTTC.

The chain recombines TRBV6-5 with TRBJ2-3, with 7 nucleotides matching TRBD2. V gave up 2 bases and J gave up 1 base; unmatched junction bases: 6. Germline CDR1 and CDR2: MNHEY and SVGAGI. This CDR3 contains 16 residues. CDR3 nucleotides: TGTGCCAGCAGTTACGGGGCGGGAGTCCGCACAGATACGCAGTATTTT. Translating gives CASSYGAGVRTDTQYF.

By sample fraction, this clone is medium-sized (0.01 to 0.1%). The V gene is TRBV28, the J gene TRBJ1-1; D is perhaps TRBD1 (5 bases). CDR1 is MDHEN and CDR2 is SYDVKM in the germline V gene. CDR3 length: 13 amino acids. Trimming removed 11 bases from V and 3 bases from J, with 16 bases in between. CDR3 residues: CAARGGKDTEAFF. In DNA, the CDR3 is TGTGCCGCTCGGGGGGGTAAGGACACTGAAGCTTTCTTT. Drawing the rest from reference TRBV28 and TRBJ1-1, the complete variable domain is DVKVTQSSRYLVKRTGEKVFLECVQDMDHENMFWYRQDPGLGLRLIYFSYDVKMKEKGDIPEGYSVSREKKERFSLILESASTNQTSMYLCAARGGKDTEAFFGQGTRLTVV.

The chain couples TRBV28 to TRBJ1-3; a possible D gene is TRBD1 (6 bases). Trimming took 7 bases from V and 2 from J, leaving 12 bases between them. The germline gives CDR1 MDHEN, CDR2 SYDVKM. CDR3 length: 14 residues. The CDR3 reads CASILGGAGNTIYF. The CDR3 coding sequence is TGTGCCAGCATCTTAGGGGGTGCTGGAAACACCATATATTTT.

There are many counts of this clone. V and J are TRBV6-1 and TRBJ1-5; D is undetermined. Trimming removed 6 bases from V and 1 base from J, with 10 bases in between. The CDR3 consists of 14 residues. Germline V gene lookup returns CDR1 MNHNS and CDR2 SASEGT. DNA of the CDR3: TGTGCCAGCAGCACTAGCTTGAGCAATCAGCCCCAGCATTTT. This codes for CASSTSLSNQPQHF.

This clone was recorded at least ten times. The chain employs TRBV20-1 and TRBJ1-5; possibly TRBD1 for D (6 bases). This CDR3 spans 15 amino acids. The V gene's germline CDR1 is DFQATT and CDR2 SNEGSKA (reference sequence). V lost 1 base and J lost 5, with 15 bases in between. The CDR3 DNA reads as TGCAGTGCTAGAGGAGGAACAGGGTCCGATCAGCCCCAGCATTTT. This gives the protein CSARGGTGSDQPQHF.

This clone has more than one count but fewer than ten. CDR3 residues: CASTPDATNEKLFF. Here the CDR3 DNA reads TGTGCCAGCACCCCAGATGCAACTAATGAAAAACTGTTTTTT. The rearrangement uses TRBV2 and TRBJ1-4; no clear D. The CDR3 length is 14 residues. V dropped 7 bases and J dropped 0 bases, with 9 bases sitting between them. In germline, CDR1 is SNHLY, CDR2 FYNNEI.